This T cell receptor beta chain came from a study of T cells in Graves' hyperthyroidism and ophthalmopathy. As for the study in general: Peripheral blood was acquired at first diagnosis, ahead of any therapy whatsoever.

Study findings and constraints: Peripheral blood also featured most of the thyroid clonotypes expanded above 0.001.

RNA transcripts served as the template for amplifying TCR beta CDR3 regions. HTBI primers were employed in a first-round RT-PCR of the TCR CDR3. TCRdb itself ran the multiplex PCR reads through MiXCR, one entry per CDR3 protein. Of under 450,000 distinct CDR3 sequences in the sample, more than 15% were seen once. Regarding this clonotype: Its specificity is not known.

The J segment lost 3 bases and the V segment lost 6 bases, leaving 7 bases of the junction unmatched. The CDR3 loop spans 14 amino acids. Per germline, CDR1 ENHRY and CDR2 SYGVKD. Patients aged 18 to 65 had newly diagnosed hyperthyroidism of under 2 months' duration. Material: blood. The rearrangement joins TRBV10-3 to TRBJ1-2, with TRBD1 matching over 7 bases. The TCR originated in a woman aged 18-29 years with Graves' hyperthyroidism. CDR3 in amino acids: CAIRGTEGHYGYTF. CDR3 sequence (DNA): TGTGCCATCAGGGGGACAGAAGGACACTATGGCTACACCTTC.